The 4 T cell receptor beta chains below come from one sample, sequenced in a study of blood T cells in healthy people across ages (dated by TCRdb to the mid-2010s). Receptor amplification or capture employed 5' RACE. Sequenced on an Illumina HiSeq 2500. A second roughly 7 to 12 cycle PCR used a sample-barcoded 5' primer and a J-beta primer mix. In-frame beta chains were kept once TCRdb had trimmed the public reads at Q25 with fastp and called clones with MiXCR. Under each unique CDR3 protein, matching rows form one entry showing the most common genes and DNA. The sample table shows about 1 million distinct CDR3 sequences, and 20% to 25% are seen once. The ten most abundant clones make up about 0.69% of the sample. Another study also made use of these data, one on T cells of mothers and their children.

Material: blood. The receptors stem from a girl aged 2 to 9 in good health.

This sequence joins TRBV29-1 and TRBJ2-1; unclear D gene. This CDR3 is built from 12 residues. The germline gives CDR1 SQVTM, CDR2 ANQGSEA. V dropped 5 bases and J dropped 6 bases, with 11 bases sitting between them. The CDR3 is CSVRRGPNEQFF. CDR3 DNA sequence: TGCAGCGTTCGTCGCGGCCCCAATGAGCAGTTCTTC.

Only a few counts were recorded for this clonotype. V and J are TRBV6-5 and TRBJ2-5; 8 bases align to TRBD1. The DNA end is a closer match to TRBJ2-1, so the J assignment may be wrong. The CDR3 is made up of 12 amino acids. Germline CDR1 is MNHEY and CDR2 is SVGAGI. CDR3 DNA: TGTGCCAGCAGTCAGTACAGGGGGGAGCAGTTCTTC. Translation: CASSQYRGEQFF.

V is TRBV7-2 and J is TRBJ1-4; D is uncertain. This CDR3 is 14 amino acids long. Germline V gene data show CDR1 as SGHTA and CDR2 as FQGNSA. Trimming took off 2 bases at V and 3 bases at J, with 7 bases between the two ends. The CDR3 bases are TGTGCCAGCAGCTTATTGATGGCTAATGAAAAACTGTTTTTT. As protein: CASSLLMANEKLFF.

This clonotype appeared once. The chain combines TRBV20-1 with TRBJ2-1, with a weak D call TRBD2 (7 bases). Germline values: CDR1 DFQATT, CDR2 SNEGSKA (reference sequence). This CDR3 spans 15 amino acids. V lost 5 bases to trimming and J lost 7 bases, with 21 bases between them. The CDR3 DNA is TGCAGTGCTCGAAGGGGGGAGGGCCCAAGGAATGAGCAGTTCTTC. Amino acids: CSARRGEGPRNEQFF.